This TCR beta chain was observed in a study of blood T cells in healthy people across ages. Regarding the study as a whole: TCR beta diversity was tightly associated with the proportion of naive T cells.

Of note for this clonotype: Its antigen is not known.

The V gene end was trimmed by 0 bases and the J gene end by 3 bases; junction bases not matched to a gene: 6. The CDR3 length is 16 residues. The V gene's germline CDR1 is SGHVS and CDR2 FQNEAQ. The authors ran a second PCR of roughly 6 to 12 cycles using a sample-barcoded 5' primer and a J-beta primer mix. TCRdb re-derived calls from the 5' RACE reads in MiXCR, one entry per CDR3 protein. The profile shows 1.8 million or so distinct CDR3 sequences, around 40% of them singletons. The clonotype was recovered from a human donor in good health. V gene TRBV7-8 combines with J gene TRBJ2-3, with TRBD1 matching over 7 bases. Sequencing was carried out using blood. CDR3 amino acids: CASSLALGGATDTQYF. The DNA of the CDR3 is TGTGCCAGCAGCTTAGCGCTAGGGGGCGCAACAGATACGCAGTATTTT.